One and the same sample provided the 13 T cell receptor beta chains below, sequenced in a study of shared clonotypes between healthy human individuals. Data came from immunoSEQ multiplex PCR; TCRdb stores just in-frame clones and leaves some out. Among 2 million to 3 million clones listed, just over 90% were seen once. Sequencing used naive CD4+ T cells sorted from blood. Subset denoted: CD45RA+ positively selected. The receptors were sampled from a man younger than 30 in good health.

The sample holds one count of this clone. The chain carries TRBV30 and TRBJ2-3; 7 bases match TRBD2. Germline CDR1 GTSNPN, CDR2 SVGIG (reference sequence). J was trimmed by 8 bases and V by 1 base; bases with no gene match: 12. The CDR3 consists of 15 residues. The CDR3 protein is CAWSGLALGFGTQYF. DNA of the CDR3: TGTGCCTGGAGTGGACTAGCCCTGGGCTTTGGTACGCAGTATTTT.

This chain links TRBV5-1 with TRBJ2-3, with D unresolved. CDR3 length: 16 amino acids. Germline loops: CDR1 SGHRS, CDR2 YFSETQ. V was trimmed by 4 bases and J by 1 base, leaving 16 bases between them. The CDR3 loop is CASSRIGYGRTDTQYF. As DNA, the CDR3 is TGCGCCAGCAGCAGGATAGGGTATGGACGCACAGATACGCAGTATTTT. Based on the CDR3 plus reference TRBV5-1 and TRBJ2-3, the full variable domain is KAGVTQTPRYLIKTRGQQVTLSCSPISGHRSVSWYQQTPGQGLQFLFEYFSETQRNKGNFPGRFSGRQFSNSRSEMNVSTLELGDSALYLCASSRIGYGRTDTQYFGPGTRLTVL.

The chain couples TRBV2 to TRBJ1-2; tentative D call: TRBD1 (5 bases). The CDR3 length is 15 residues. Trimming shortened V by 8 bases and J by 4 bases, and 20 bases separated the two germline ends. Per germline, CDR1 SNHLY and CDR2 FYNNEI. The chain's CDR3 is CASGPRPQGTYGYTF. CDR3 bases: TGTGCCAGCGGGCCCCGACCTCAGGGTACCTATGGCTACACCTTC.

Details on this clone: Other DNA sequences within the sample encode an identical CDR3. The chain has TRBV7-2 and TRBJ2-7; 9 bases are shared with TRBD2. The V gene's germline CDR1 is SGHTA and CDR2 FQGNSA. The ends lost 3 bases at V and 7 bases at J; junction bases unmatched: 4. This CDR3 has 13 residues. The CDR3 bases are TGTGCCAGCAGCTTCGGGCTAGCGGGAGAGCAGTACTTC. This gives the protein CASSFGLAGEQYF.

As for this clone: This specimen includes other DNA sequences encoding the same CDR3. The chain uses TRBV7-9 and TRBJ1-1; the match to TRBD1 covers 10 bases. V lost 1 base to trimming and J lost 5 bases; unmatched junction nucleotides: 4. The CDR3 loop spans 15 amino acids. CDR1 and CDR2 from the germline V gene are SEHNR and FQNEAQ (reference sequence). The CDR3 reads CASSLGDRGGTEAFF. CDR3 in DNA: TGTGCCAGCAGCTTAGGGGACAGGGGAGGGACTGAAGCTTTCTTT.

The chain uses TRBV30 and TRBJ1-2, with a tentative D call TRBD1 (6 bases). The V gene's germline CDR1 is GTSNPN and CDR2 SVGIG (reference sequence). The CDR3 consists of 13 residues. Trimming removed 2 bases at V and 3 bases at J, with 10 bases between. CDR3 protein: CAWSLTGYYGYTF. The CDR3 DNA reads TGTGCCTGGAGTCTGACAGGTTACTATGGCTACACCTTC. Combining the CDR3 with reference TRBV30 and TRBJ1-2 gives the whole variable domain SQTIHQWPATLVQPVGSPLSLECTVEGTSNPNLYWYRQAAGRGLQLLFYSVGIGQISSEVPQNLSASRPQDRQFILSSKKLLLSDSGFYLCAWSLTGYYGYTFGSGTRLTVV.

The chain links TRBV6-1 to TRBJ2-3; D not resolved. Germline assignment: CDR1 MNHNS and CDR2 SASEGT. V gave up 6 bases and J gave up 0 bases, with 10 bases separating them. The CDR3 spans 14 residues. CDR3 region: CASSLQQSTDTQYF. CDR3 nucleotide sequence: TGTGCCAGCAGCCTCCAACAGAGCACAGATACGCAGTATTTT.

The genes are TRBV29-1 and TRBJ2-5; 9 bases fit TRBD1. CDR1 SQVTM and CDR2 ANQGSEA come from the germline V gene. Trimming removed 2 bases from V and 4 bases from J; junction bases left unmatched: 5. The CDR3 has 14 amino acids. The CDR3: CSVEHRGRRETQYF. The CDR3 DNA is TGCAGCGTTGAACACAGGGGGCGCAGAGAGACCCAGTACTTC. The full variable domain, in which reference TRBV29-1 and TRBJ2-5 provide the parts outside the CDR3, is SAVISQKPSRDICQRGTSLTIQCQVDSQVTMMFWYRQQPGQSLTLIATANQGSEATYESGFVIDKFPISRPNLTFSTLTVSNMSPEDSSIYLCSVEHRGRRETQYFGPGTRLLVL.

The chain joins TRBV11-2 to TRBJ1-4, with TRBD1 as a possible D gene (6 bases). V gave up 2 bases and J gave up 5 bases, with 12 bases separating them. Germline V CDR1 and CDR2: SGHAT, FQNNGV. This CDR3 contains 15 residues. The CDR3 region is CASSLNGGSNEKLFF. DNA for the CDR3: TGTGCCAGCAGCTTAAATGGGGGCTCGAATGAAAAACTGTTTTTT.

The chain has TRBV2 and TRBJ2-2; 13 nucleotides align to TRBD2. CDR1 is SNHLY and CDR2 is FYNNEI in the germline V gene. CDR3 length: 16 amino acids. The V segment lost 5 bases and the J segment 6 bases; nucleotides outside the gene matches: 6. The CDR3 spells CASSKTSGRAAGELFF. The CDR3 bases are TGTGCCAGCAGTAAAACTAGCGGGAGGGCCGCCGGGGAGCTGTTTTTT.

The chain carries TRBV7-3 and TRBJ1-2; 9 nucleotides line up with TRBD1. Germline loops: CDR1 SGHTA, CDR2 FQGTGA. V dropped 0 bases and J dropped 2; count of bases not matched to a gene: 10. The CDR3 spans 18 residues. CDR3: CASSLTRQGVRSNYGYTF. DNA for the CDR3: TGTGCCAGCAGCTTAACTCGACAGGGGGTGCGTTCGAACTATGGCTACACCTTC.

This sequence joins TRBV5-1 and TRBJ2-2; no clear D. This CDR3 is built from 16 residues. The ends were cut back, 1 base at V and 0 bases at J, with 10 bases in the middle. Germline CDR1 and CDR2: SGHRS and YFSETQ. CDR3 region: CASSLIEVTNTGELFF. CDR3 DNA sequence: TGCGCCAGCAGCTTGATAGAGGTCACGAACACCGGGGAGCTGTTTTTT. The full variable domain, its missing parts supplied by reference TRBV5-1 and TRBJ2-2, is KAGVTQTPRYLIKTRGQQVTLSCSPISGHRSVSWYQQTPGQGLQFLFEYFSETQRNKGNFPGRFSGRQFSNSRSEMNVSTLELGDSALYLCASSLIEVTNTGELFFGEGSRLTVL.

The chain carries TRBV6-5 and TRBJ1-2; TRBD1 agrees at 7 bases. Germline-derived CDR1 and CDR2 are MNHEY and SVGAGI. J gave up 8 bases and V 5 bases, and 8 bases lay outside the gene matches. CDR3 length: 13 amino acids. The chain's CDR3 is CASSTGAGGGYTF. In DNA form, the CDR3 reads TGTGCCAGCAGTACAGGGGCAGGAGGAGGCTACACCTTC.